Below, 31 T cell receptor beta chains from the same sample are listed, as sequenced in a study of blood T cells in healthy people across ages. PCR was performed a second time for roughly 7 to 11 cycles using a sample-barcoded 5' primer and a J-beta primer mix. TCRdb recomputed calls from the 5' RACE reads with MiXCR, one row per CDR3 protein. This sample has 1.8 million or so distinct CDR3 sequences; about 39% occur once, and the top ten carry 20% to 25%. Sequencing input: blood. These receptor sequences come from a human donor in good health.

The sample holds a few counts of this clonotype. V is TRBV3-1 and J is TRBJ1-2; D not certain. Germline V CDR1 and CDR2: LGHDT, YNNKEL (reference sequence). Deletions cut 4 bases from V and 2 bases from J, with 14 bases between. The CDR3 has 15 amino acids. The CDR3 nucleotides are TGTGCCAGCAGCCTCAGACTAGAAGGGAACTATGGCTACACCTTC. Amino acid sequence: CASSLRLEGNYGYTF.

CDR3 nucleotides: TGCGCCAGCAGCTTCTCCTTGGGGGGGAATGAGCAGTTCTTC. It codes for CASSFSLGGNEQFF. V usage is TRBV5-1 and J usage is TRBJ2-1; 7 nucleotides line up with TRBD2. Trimming at V came to 2 bases and at J to 7 bases, leaving 6 bases not matched to a gene. Germline CDR1 SGHRS, CDR2 YFSETQ. CDR3 length: 14 residues.

The gene calls are TRBV20-1 and TRBJ2-5, with D uncertain. The DNA end favors TRBJ2-7, so the J call may be wrong. This CDR3 contains 13 residues. Per germline, CDR1 DFQATT and CDR2 SNEGSKA (reference sequence). The CDR3 bases are TGCAGTGCCCCCCTGACAAGTTCTTACGAGCAGTACTTC. The encoded protein is CSAPLTSSYEQYF.

The rearrangement joins TRBV29-1 to TRBJ1-1, with 9 bases identical to TRBD1. Germline V CDR1 and CDR2: SQVTM, ANQGSEA. V was clipped by 6 bases and J by 1 base; unmatched bases: 9. CDR3 size: 15 residues. CDR3 nucleotide sequence: TGCAGCGTCCCCGACAGGGGGTCGACGAACACTGAAGCTTTCTTT. Amino acids: CSVPDRGSTNTEAFF.

This chain links TRBV29-1 with TRBJ1-1; no clear D gene. The germline CDR1 and CDR2 sequences are SQVTM and ANQGSEA. The CDR3 runs to 13 residues. V was pared by 3 bases and J by 6 bases, with 14 bases between. CDR3 loop: CSVELGVWPEAFF. In nucleotides, the CDR3 is TGCAGCGTTGAGCTGGGAGTTTGGCCTGAAGCTTTCTTT.

The chain couples TRBV27 to TRBJ1-2, with TRBD1 as a possible D gene (5 bases). V was shortened by 5 bases and J by 7 bases, with 20 bases between the two germline ends. In germline, CDR1 is MNHEY, CDR2 SMNVEV (reference sequence). The CDR3 totals 15 residues. CDR3 residues: CASSPRSGARGGYTF. For the CDR3, the DNA is TGTGCCAGCAGTCCTAGGTCCGGGGCTAGGGGTGGCTACACCTTC.

Many counts were recorded for this clonotype. This chain connects TRBV7-2 to TRBJ2-1; 10 positions match TRBD2. The V gene end was trimmed by 6 bases and the J gene end by 4 bases; junction bases not matched to a gene: 9. This CDR3 is built from 16 residues. Germline V gene lookup returns CDR1 SGHTA and CDR2 FQGNSA. The CDR3 here is CASRRGSSGGYNEQFF. CDR3 coding DNA: TGTGCCAGCAGGAGAGGTTCTAGCGGGGGATACAATGAGCAGTTCTTC.

The chain combines TRBV29-1 with TRBJ2-3; TRBD2 matches 7 bases. The V gene end was trimmed by 1 base and the J gene end by 0 bases; junction bases not matched to a gene: 13. The CDR3 is made up of 18 amino acids. CDR1 is SQVTM, CDR2 ANQGSEA, per germline. CDR3 sequence reads: CSVEVIGTGGWSTDTQYF. The CDR3 nucleotides read TGCAGCGTTGAAGTAATCGGTACCGGGGGGTGGAGCACAGATACGCAGTATTTT.

This clonotype was seen a handful of times. The chain is built from TRBV12-3 or TRBV12-4 and TRBJ2-1, with 12 bases lining up with TRBD2. The CDR3 runs 17 residues. The junction had 15 bases not matched to a gene; V was cut back by 7 bases and J by 8 bases. CDR3 residues: CASIPTSGGLLPHEQFF. The CDR3 nucleotides read TGTGCCAGCATCCCGACTAGCGGGGGCCTCCTTCCCCATGAGCAGTTCTTC.

This chain joins TRBV20-1 and TRBJ1-5; 8 bases are shared with TRBD1. With 5 bases clipped from V and 3 bases from J, the junction kept 3 bases outside the gene matches. Germline V CDR1 and CDR2: DFQATT, SNEGSKA (reference sequence). The CDR3 is 13 residues long. CDR3 protein: CSALDRVNQPQHF. The CDR3 DNA follows: TGCAGTGCTCTGGACAGGGTCAATCAGCCCCAGCATTTT.

The CDR3 loop reads CASRRRGQGETQYF. CDR3 coding DNA: TGTGCCAGCAGGCGACGGGGACAGGGAGAGACCCAGTACTTC. The gene calls are TRBV28 and TRBJ2-5; 9 nucleotides line up with TRBD1. Germline V CDR1 and CDR2: MDHEN, SYDVKM. The CDR3 consists of 14 residues. The J segment lost 4 bases and the V segment lost 6 bases, leaving 6 bases of the junction unmatched.

This clonotype has a handful of counts. The genes are TRBV20-1 and TRBJ2-7, with TRBD1 identical over 9 bases. CDR3 length equals 15 residues. The germline CDR1 and CDR2 sequences are DFQATT and SNEGSKA (reference sequence). V was clipped by 1 base and J by 1 base; unmatched bases: 5. CDR3 residues: CSARVPGQGSYEQYF. CDR3 sequence (DNA): TGCAGTGCTAGAGTCCCGGGACAGGGTTCCTACGAGCAGTACTTC.

The V gene is TRBV9, the J gene TRBJ2-5; 13 positions agree with TRBD2. This CDR3 is 18 amino acids long. Germline values: CDR1 SGDLS, CDR2 YYNGEE. V lost 3 bases to trimming and J lost 3 bases; unmatched junction nucleotides: 11. The chain's CDR3 is CASSAGLAGAGLEETQYF. CDR3 nucleotides: TGTGCCAGCAGCGCCGGACTAGCGGGGGCAGGGTTAGAAGAGACCCAGTACTTC.

The V and J genes are TRBV6-5 and TRBJ1-1; no firm D call. Germline V gene data show CDR1 as MNHEY and CDR2 as SVGAGI. This CDR3 spans 13 amino acids. The germline V and J ends were trimmed by 5 bases and 1 base, with 8 bases remaining between them. CDR3 residues: CASSTHKNTEAFF. The CDR3 nucleotides are TGTGCCAGCAGTACCCACAAGAACACTGAAGCTTTCTTT.

The chain carries TRBV28 and TRBJ2-1; D ambiguous. V lost 4 bases, J lost 4 bases, and 11 bases lay in between. The CDR3 spans 14 residues. Germline V lookup: CDR1 MDHEN, CDR2 SYDVKM. The CDR3 region has the DNA TGTGCCAGCAGTTGTGGGCAACTATACAATGAGCAGTTCTTC. Its translation is CASSCGQLYNEQFF. The entire variable domain, with the rest obtained from reference TRBV28 and TRBJ2-1, is as follows: DVKVTQSSRYLVKRTGEKVFLECVQDMDHENMFWYRQDPGLGLRLIYFSYDVKMKEKGDIPEGYSVSREKKERFSLILESASTNQTSMYLCASSCGQLYNEQFFGPGTRLTVL.

This clonotype was observed a handful of times. The V call is TRBV7-2, the J call TRBJ2-1; 12 bases are a match to TRBD2. The CDR3 covers 17 residues. CDR1 is SGHTA, CDR2 FQGNSA, per germline. Unmatched junction bases numbered 5, after V lost 1 base and J lost 4 bases. CDR3 DNA: TGTGCCAGCAGCTTAGTGCTAGCGGGGGGGCCGTACAATGAGCAGTTCTTC. Translating it yields CASSLVLAGGPYNEQFF.

The chain couples TRBV5-1 to TRBJ2-7; D assignment may be TRBD1 or TRBD2 (5 bases each). From germline, CDR1 is SGHRS and CDR2 YFSETQ. V lost 5 bases and J 2 bases, leaving 17 bases between the germline ends. The CDR3 loop spans 15 amino acids. The CDR3 DNA follows: TGCGCCAGCAGGAGTGGGCAGGGAGTAGCCTACGAGCAGTACTTC. It specifies CASRSGQGVAYEQYF.

With respect to this clonotype: Since a much larger clone is just one base distant, this may be a read error. The genes are TRBV11-2 and TRBJ2-3; TRBD1 matches 7 bases. The junction had 9 bases not matched to a gene; V was cut back by 4 bases and J by 2 bases. The CDR3 has 16 amino acids. The germline V gene has CDR1 SGHAT and CDR2 FQNNGV. Written as DNA, the CDR3 is TGTGCCAGCAGCTCAGGTCGACAGGGTGTCACAGATACGCAGTATTTT. Residues: CASSSGRQGVTDTQYF.

The chain carries TRBV20-1 and TRBJ2-3; 8 nucleotides line up with TRBD2. The CDR3 runs 14 residues. V shed 5 bases and J 1 base; nucleotides not matched to a gene: 5. Germline V gene lookup returns CDR1 DFQATT and CDR2 SNEGSKA (reference sequence). CDR3 sequence: CSAPGSGGTDTQYF. CDR3 DNA: TGCAGTGCTCCTGGTAGCGGGGGCACAGATACGCAGTATTTT.

The chain joins TRBV20-1 to TRBJ2-3; no definite D call. This CDR3 has 15 amino acids. The V gene lost 0 bases and the J gene lost 1 base, with 11 bases spanning the gap. Germline CDR1 reads DFQATT; CDR2 reads SNEGSKA (reference sequence). The CDR3 spells CSARDLGKGTDTQYF. CDR3 DNA sequence: TGCAGTGCTAGAGATTTGGGGAAGGGCACAGATACGCAGTATTTT.

This clonotype occurred a few times. V gene TRBV29-1 combines with J gene TRBJ2-3; possibly TRBD1 or TRBD2 for D (5 bases each). Trimming stripped 4 bases from V and 9 bases from J, with 8 bases between. Germline V gene data show CDR1 as SQVTM and CDR2 as ANQGSEA. The CDR3 extends over 10 amino acids. CDR3 coding DNA: TGCAGCGTTGGAGGGGTGACGCAGTATTTT. Translating it yields CSVGGVTQYF.

A note on this clonotype: The junction departs from the called germline gene at one end, perhaps through a read error. This chain links TRBV5-1 with TRBJ2-1; D may be TRBD2 (5 bases). This CDR3 region has 18 residues. Per the germline V gene, CDR1 is SGHRS and CDR2 is YFSETQ. The CDR3 coding sequence is TGCACCAGCAGCCAGAACCCCGTTACAGCGGAGGTCTACAATGAGCAGTTCTTC. Amino acids: CTSSQNPVTAEVYNEQFF.

The J gene is TRBJ1-1, the V gene TRBV7-8; TRBD1 matches at 11 bases. Germline loops: CDR1 SGHVS, CDR2 FQNEAQ. The CDR3 loop spans 15 amino acids. Trimming removed 6 bases from V and 5 bases from J; junction bases left unmatched: 8. The CDR3 region has the DNA TGTGCCAGCAGGAGGACAGGGGGCCAGGGGACTGAAGCTTTCTTT. Protein sequence: CASRRTGGQGTEAFF.

There are a few counts of this clonotype. The rearrangement links TRBV20-1 to TRBJ1-2; weak D call: TRBD1 (5 bases). The CDR3 extends over 14 amino acids. The ends were cut back, 1 base at V and 0 bases at J, with 9 bases in the middle. CDR1 and CDR2 from the germline V gene are DFQATT and SNEGSKA (reference sequence). The CDR3 loop reads CSARAGRANYGYTF. The CDR3 coding sequence is TGCAGTGCTAGAGCTGGCAGGGCTAACTATGGCTACACCTTC.

The chain combines TRBV5-1 with TRBJ1-1; 8 bases map to TRBD1. The V gene's germline CDR1 is SGHRS and CDR2 YFSETQ. Trimming took 4 bases from V and 5 from J; bases not matched to a gene: 16. CDR3 length: 17 residues. CDR3 bases: TGCGCCAGCAGCCAATGGACAGGGCCTATTGGAAATACTGAAGCTTTCTTT. It is translated as CASSQWTGPIGNTEAFF. Full variable domain (remainder filled in from reference TRBV5-1 and TRBJ1-1): KAGVTQTPRYLIKTRGQQVTLSCSPISGHRSVSWYQQTPGQGLQFLFEYFSETQRNKGNFPGRFSGRQFSNSRSEMNVSTLELGDSALYLCASSQWTGPIGNTEAFFGQGTRLTVV.

This clonotype was recorded many times. The genes are TRBV10-3 and TRBJ1-2; D gene unclear. This CDR3 has 13 residues. Germline V gene lookup returns CDR1 ENHRY and CDR2 SYGVKD. Deletions cut 0 bases from V and 7 bases from J, with 9 bases between. CDR3 in amino acids: CAISESEGLGYTF. The CDR3 bases are TGTGCCATCAGTGAGTCGGAGGGTCTTGGCTACACCTTC.

This clonotype showed up just a few times. CDR3 sequence reads: CASSGAGGNIQYF. For the CDR3, the DNA is TGTGCCAGCAGTGGGGCGGGGGGAAACATTCAGTACTTC. The chain links TRBV2 to TRBJ2-4, with 8 bases fitting TRBD2. J gave up 6 bases and V 4 bases, and 2 bases lay outside the gene matches. Germline V CDR1 and CDR2: SNHLY, FYNNEI. The length of the CDR3 is 13 residues.

With regard to this clonotype: Germline and junction disagree at one end, which may indicate a read error. V usage is TRBV20-1 and J usage is TRBJ1-4; possible D gene TRBD1, 6 bases. CDR1 and CDR2 from the germline V gene are DFQATT and SNEGSKA (reference sequence). The CDR3 is 14 amino acids. The CDR3 nucleotides are TGCAGTGCTAGAGTTCAGGGGAATAATGGAAAACTGTTTTTT. It codes for CSARVQGNNGKLFF.

The chain is built from TRBV4-1 and TRBJ1-5, with 8 bases matching TRBD1. The CDR3 runs to 14 residues. From germline, CDR1 is MGHRA and CDR2 YSYEKL. Trimming took 4 bases from V and 9 from J; bases not matched to a gene: 8. The CDR3 DNA is TGCGCCAGCAGCCTGGACAGGGAGTGGGTGCCCCAGCATTTT. It codes for CASSLDREWVPQHF.

The rearrangement uses TRBV28 and TRBJ2-7; D perhaps matches TRBD1 (5 bases). Germline CDR1 and CDR2: MDHEN and SYDVKM. CDR3 length: 16 residues. V was cut by 5 bases and J by 0 bases, with 17 bases left in between. CDR3 loop: CASSRLGDANSYEQYF. CDR3 nucleotides: TGTGCCAGCAGTCGCCTAGGGGATGCCAACTCCTACGAGCAGTACTTC.

The genes are TRBV6-1 and TRBJ2-1; D unclear. V was cut by 6 bases and J by 8 bases, with 8 bases left in between. Per germline, CDR1 MNHNS and CDR2 SASEGT. The CDR3 runs 11 residues. The CDR3: CASSDFHEQFF. For the CDR3, the DNA is TGTGCCAGCAGCGACTTTCATGAGCAGTTCTTC.